The 15 T cell receptor beta chains listed next were all sequenced from one sample in a study of T cell responses to AZD1222 COVID-19 vaccine. Profiling relied on immunoSEQ multiplex PCR, and the TCRdb table lists in-frame clones only, not all of them. Altogether about 120,000 clones are present, approximately 88% being singletons, with the ten largest covering 4.5% to 6%. This material consisted of peripheral blood, taken on day 0 of AZD1222 vaccination. These receptors originate from an adult in good health.

The V gene is TRBV3-1 (or the pseudogene TRBV3-2), the J gene TRBJ2-7; no firm D call. The length of the CDR3 is 14 residues. CDR1 and CDR2 from the germline V gene are LGHDT and YNNKEL (reference sequence). The germline V and J ends were trimmed by 0 bases and 0 bases, with 6 bases remaining between them. The CDR3 coding sequence is TGTGCCAGCAGCCAAGATACGGCCTCCTACGAGCAGTACTTC. Protein: CASSQDTASYEQYF.

V is TRBV19 and J is TRBJ1-1; the match to TRBD1 covers 7 bases. Trimming cost V 2 bases and J 5 bases; bases outside gene matches: 23. There are 20 residues in the CDR3. Germline loops: CDR1 LNHDA, CDR2 SQIVND (reference sequence). CDR3 nucleotide sequence: TGTGCCAGTAGTATACTGGGACAGTGGAACGTGAAGGGGGGTAGGACTGAAGCTTTCTTT. Translated, it gives CASSILGQWNVKGGRTEAFF.

The V and J genes are TRBV19 and TRBJ2-5; D possibly corresponds to TRBD1 (6 bases). The CDR3 spans 13 residues. The V gene lost 3 bases and the J gene lost 9 bases, with 14 bases spanning the gap. The V gene's germline CDR1 is LNHDA and CDR2 SQIVND (reference sequence). The CDR3 DNA is TGTGCCAGTAGTATTGGGGACAAGAGGGCCCAGTACTTC. Its translation: CASSIGDKRAQYF.

The J gene is TRBJ1-1, the V gene TRBV6-4; D might be TRBD1 (5 bases). The CDR3 contains 14 residues. V lost 3 bases and J lost 3, with 11 bases in between. The germline gives CDR1 MRHNA, CDR2 SNTAGT. The DNA of the CDR3 is TGTGCCAGCAGTGAGTGGGGCGGGGACACTGAAGCTTTCTTT. Translation: CASSEWGGDTEAFF.

The chain couples TRBV7-9 to TRBJ2-5; D unresolved. Germline CDR1 and CDR2: SEHNR and FQNEAQ (reference sequence). The CDR3 has 13 residues. Trimming cost V 5 bases and J 5 bases, with 12 bases left between them. The CDR3 loop reads CASSRLNVETQYF. The CDR3 coding sequence is TGTGCCAGCAGCCGATTAAACGTGGAGACCCAGTACTTC. Full variable domain (remainder filled in from reference TRBV7-9 and TRBJ2-5): DTGVSQNPRHKITKRGQNVTFRCDPISEHNRLYWYRQTLGQGPEFLTYFQNEAQLEKSRLLSDRFSAERPKGSFSTLEIQRTEQGDSAMYLCASSRLNVETQYFGPGTRLLVL.

V is TRBV7-6 and J is TRBJ2-2, with D possibly matching TRBD1 (6 bases). CDR3 size: 15 residues. The germline V gene encodes CDR1 SGHVS and CDR2 FNYEAQ. The V end lost 5 bases, the J end lost 8 bases, and 18 bases lay between the germline ends. The CDR3 DNA is TGTGCCAGCAGCGTTACCGGGACACGGGCAGGGGAGCTGTTTTTT. Translating it yields CASSVTGTRAGELFF.

V and J are TRBV19 and TRBJ2-7; maybe TRBD1 (7 bases). The V gene lost 6 bases and the J gene lost 2 bases, with 14 bases spanning the gap. CDR3 length: 14 amino acids. CDR1 LNHDA and CDR2 SQIVND come from the germline V gene (reference sequence). CDR3 DNA sequence: TGTGCCAGTAGGGGGGGACAGACGACCTACGAGCAGTACTTC. Residues: CASRGGQTTYEQYF.

The V and J genes are TRBV24-1 and TRBJ1-2; D might be TRBD1 (6 bases). The V and J ends lost 6 bases and 6 bases respectively, with 7 bases between them. The CDR3 is 11 residues long. CDR1 and CDR2 from the germline V gene are KGHDR and SFDVKD. The CDR3 sequence is CATSSGDGYTF. In DNA form, the CDR3 reads TGTGCCACCAGTTCAGGGGATGGCTACACCTTC.

The genes are TRBV7-2 and TRBJ1-4; D perhaps matches TRBD1 (5 bases). The CDR3 runs 16 residues. Germline V gene sequence: CDR1 SGHTA, CDR2 FQGNSA. The V end lost 2 bases, the J end lost 3 bases, and 13 bases lay between the germline ends. The CDR3 DNA reads as TGTGCCAGCAGCTTAACCGGGGGGGGTGCTAATGAAAAACTGTTTTTT. It translates to CASSLTGGGANEKLFF.

This chain joins TRBV2 and TRBJ2-1, with D perhaps assigned TRBD1 or TRBD2 (5 bases each). The CDR3 sequence is 11 residues long. Germline V gives CDR1 SNHLY, CDR2 FYNNEI. V shed 4 bases and J shed 7 bases, with 5 bases lying between them. The CDR3 DNA follows: TGTGCCAGCAGTGGGGGGAATGAGCAGTTCTTC. Protein: CASSGGNEQFF.

The gene calls are TRBV29-1 and TRBJ1-2; D gene uncertain. Germline values: CDR1 SQVTM, CDR2 ANQGSEA. The CDR3 loop spans 11 amino acids. V lost 3 bases to trimming and J lost 1 base, with 3 bases between them. This chain's CDR3 is CSVEDNYGYTF. DNA of the CDR3: TGCAGCGTTGAGGATAACTATGGCTACACCTTC.

The rearrangement uses TRBV5-4 and TRBJ1-4; D remains ambiguous. With 0 bases removed from V and 10 bases from J, the gap between germline ends came to 16 bases. The CDR3 consists of 15 residues. The germline V gene has CDR1 SGHNT and CDR2 YYREEE (reference sequence). The chain's CDR3 is CASSLAGSPSGKLFF. The CDR3 DNA reads TGTGCCAGCAGCTTGGCCGGGTCCCCCTCGGGAAAACTGTTTTTT.

The rearrangement links TRBV11-3 to TRBJ2-3, with D possibly being TRBD1 or TRBD2 (5 bases each). Trimming removed 5 bases from V and 6 bases from J, with 12 bases in between. This CDR3 is 13 amino acids long. Germline CDR1 reads SGHNT; CDR2 reads YENEEA. CDR3 protein: CASSRRDLDTQYF. CDR3 DNA sequence: TGTGCCAGCAGCCGCAGGGACCTCGATACGCAGTATTTT. Based on the CDR3 plus reference TRBV11-3 and TRBJ2-3, the full variable domain is EAGVVQSPRYKIIEKKQPVAFWCNPISGHNTLYWYLQNLGQGPELLIRYENEEAVDDSQLPKDRFSAERLKGVDSTLKIQPAELGDSAVYLCASSRRDLDTQYFGPGTRLTVL.

With regard to this clone: Other nucleotide sequences in the sample specify the same CDR3. This sequence joins TRBV12-3 or TRBV12-4 and TRBJ1-3; D unresolved. Trimming cost V 5 bases and J 4 bases, with 6 bases left between them. CDR3 size: 12 residues. CDR3 nucleotides: TGTGCCAGCAGTGACGCCGGAAACACCATATATTTT. This encodes CASSDAGNTIYF.

J is TRBJ1-5 and V is TRBV27; no reliable D call. V gave up 5 bases and J gave up 1 base, with 12 bases separating them. Germline values: CDR1 MNHEY, CDR2 SMNVEV (reference sequence). The CDR3 is made up of 15 amino acids. The CDR3 is CASSPSGESNQPQHF. The CDR3 region has the DNA TGTGCCAGCAGTCCCAGTGGGGAGAGCAATCAGCCCCAGCATTTT.